This T cell receptor (beta chain) was sequenced for a study of shared clonotypes between healthy human individuals. Naive CD8 populations comprised CD45RO-negative cells positively selected for CCR7, excluding terminally differentiated effector memory CD45RA+ cells. The CDR3 loop spans 16 amino acids. Trimming cost V 3 bases and J 0 bases; bases outside gene matches: 5. CDR1 is MNHEY and CDR2 is SVGAGI in the germline V gene. TCRdb keeps only in-frame clones here, not all; method: immunoSEQ multiplex PCR. The sample has some 2,100,000 clones; more than 85% are singletons. This clonotype originated in a man aged 18 to 29 in good health. Some clones in this sample may be carry-over from other donors' samples. Sequencing input: naive CD8+ T cells from PBMCs. The rearrangement joins TRBV6-5 to TRBJ2-3; TRBD2 aligns across 8 bases. This CDR3 reads CASSYHPSGSTDTQYF. The CDR3 coding sequence is TGTGCCAGCAGTTATCATCCTAGCGGGAGCACAGATACGCAGTATTTT.